Below are 29 T cell receptor beta chains sequenced from a single sample in a study of T-cell reconstitution after alpha-beta-depleted transplantation in children. It was with unique molecular identifiers that the TCRbeta library was prepared. Using its own MiXCR run on the PCR reads, TCRdb lists one record per CDR3 protein. The sample has approximately 650,000 distinct CDR3 sequences, around 13% seen once. The sequences come from PBMCs, collected before TCRalphabeta/CD19-depleted stem cell transplant. All receptors come from a girl aged 2-10 years with congenital amegakaryocytic thrombocytopenia, due to receive a stem cell transplant.

This clonotype appeared a few times. The gene calls are TRBV12-3 or TRBV12-4 and TRBJ2-5; D possibly uses TRBD1 or TRBD2 (6 bases each). The CDR3 runs 14 residues. V lost 7 bases and J lost 3, with 15 bases in between. This CDR3 reads CASKPGAVEETQYF. The CDR3 region has the DNA TGTGCCAGCAAACCGGGGGCGGTCGAAGAGACCCAGTACTTC.

This clonotype has a handful of counts. The CDR3 loop is CASSLEPTDTQYF. DNA for the CDR3: TGCGCCAGCAGCTTGGAACCTACGGATACGCAGTATTTT. V usage is TRBV5-1 and J usage is TRBJ2-3; D unclear. Per germline, CDR1 SGHRS and CDR2 YFSETQ. The V end lost 0 bases, the J end lost 6 bases, and 8 bases lay between the germline ends. The CDR3 loop spans 13 amino acids.

The rearrangement links TRBV5-1 to TRBJ2-1, with no clear D. The CDR3 is 15 residues long. V dropped 0 bases and J dropped 8 bases, with 15 bases sitting between them. Germline V CDR1 and CDR2: SGHRS, YFSETQ. This CDR3 is CASSLVPGPNDEQFF. CDR3 DNA: TGCGCCAGCAGCTTGGTCCCGGGTCCGAACGATGAGCAGTTCTTC. The full variable domain, with the rest looked up from reference TRBV5-1 and TRBJ2-1, is KAGVTQTPRYLIKTRGQQVTLSCSPISGHRSVSWYQQTPGQGLQFLFEYFSETQRNKGNFPGRFSGRQFSNSRSEMNVSTLELGDSALYLCASSLVPGPNDEQFFGPGTRLTVL.

The V and J genes are TRBV5-1 and TRBJ2-7; 7 positions agree with TRBD2. This CDR3 region has 16 residues. J gave up 3 bases and V 0 bases, and 9 bases lay outside the gene matches. Germline V gene lookup returns CDR1 SGHRS and CDR2 YFSETQ. In nucleotides, the CDR3 is TGCGCCAGCAGCTTGGTACCAGCGGGAAATGTCTACGAGCAGTACTTC. Translating gives CASSLVPAGNVYEQYF.

This clonotype was recorded a few times. This chain uses TRBV6-1 with TRBJ2-3; D may be TRBD1 or TRBD2 (5 bases each). This CDR3 region has 13 residues. Germline V lookup: CDR1 MNHNS, CDR2 SASEGT. V lost 4 bases to trimming and J lost 10 bases, with 15 bases between them. In DNA form, the CDR3 reads TGTGCCAGCAGTGCCGGGACCCAGGGAGCGCAGTATTTT. Its protein product is CASSAGTQGAQYF.

This clonotype was seen repeatedly, ten times or more. The V call is TRBV28, the J call TRBJ2-7; perhaps TRBD1 as D (6 bases). V shed 5 bases and J shed 0 bases, with 8 bases lying between them. The length of the CDR3 is 13 residues. CDR1 is MDHEN and CDR2 is SYDVKM in the germline V gene. The CDR3 DNA reads as TGTGCCAGCAGTCGGGACACCTCCTACGAGCAGTACTTC. Translation: CASSRDTSYEQYF.

This clonotype has ten or more counts. CDR3 region: CAIGPSASEETQYF. The CDR3 DNA reads as TGTGCCATCGGTCCGTCGGCTTCAGAAGAGACCCAGTACTTC. The V gene is TRBV10-3, the J gene TRBJ2-5; D is ambiguous. Deletions cut 8 bases from V and 3 bases from J, with 16 bases between. The CDR3 length is 14 residues. In germline, CDR1 is ENHRY, CDR2 SYGVKD.

V and J are TRBV5-1 and TRBJ2-1; tentatively, D is TRBD1 (5 bases). The CDR3 is 12 amino acids. From germline, CDR1 is SGHRS and CDR2 YFSETQ. Trimming shortened V by 5 bases and J by 9 bases, and 12 bases separated the two germline ends. Written as DNA, the CDR3 is TGCGCCAGCAGAGGGCAGGGTTTTGAGCAGTTCTTC. Its protein product is CASRGQGFEQFF.

CDR3 coding DNA: TGCAGTGCTAGAGAAGTAAACCTTCTGAACACTGAAGCTTTCTTT. Translation gives CSAREVNLLNTEAFF. V usage is TRBV20-1 and J usage is TRBJ1-1; no clear D. There are 15 residues in the CDR3. V lost 0 bases, J lost 0 bases, and 11 bases lay in between. Germline CDR1 is DFQATT and CDR2 is SNEGSKA (reference sequence).

This clonotype was detected a few times. The V and J genes are TRBV7-6 and TRBJ2-1, with 15 bases identical to TRBD2. The trim removed 4 bases at V and 11 bases at J, leaving 9 bases unmatched. Germline V CDR1 and CDR2: SGHVS, FNYEAQ. The CDR3 has 16 amino acids. DNA of the CDR3: TGTGCCAGCAGCTCTACGCGGACTAGCGGGAGGGCCAAGCAGTTCTTC. It translates to CASSSTRTSGRAKQFF.

This clonotype was counted at least ten times. This chain links TRBV6-1 with TRBJ2-7; D uncertain. This CDR3 comprises 14 residues. The germline CDR1 and CDR2 sequences are MNHNS and SASEGT. V lost 4 bases, J lost 2 bases, and 12 bases lay in between. CDR3 nucleotide sequence: TGTGCCAGCAGTGTACAGCCCGGACCCTACGAGCAGTACTTC. Protein: CASSVQPGPYEQYF.

This clonotype was observed once. The chain carries TRBV5-5 and TRBJ2-2; a weak D match, TRBD2 (6 bases). The CDR3 runs to 16 residues. Germline V gives CDR1 SGHKS, CDR2 YYEKEE (reference sequence). The V end was cut by 2 bases, the J end by 4 bases, with 15 bases between. CDR3 residues: CASSFYSGDFTGELFF. The CDR3 DNA follows: TGTGCCAGCAGCTTTTATTCGGGAGATTTCACCGGGGAGCTGTTTTTT.

The rearrangement links TRBV4-2 to TRBJ2-7; D call uncertain. The germline V and J ends were trimmed by 0 bases and 3 bases, with 12 bases remaining between them. The germline V gene encodes CDR1 LGHNA and CDR2 YNFKEQ. CDR3 length: 15 amino acids. The CDR3 reads CASSQEVTGFYEQYF. CDR3 coding DNA: TGTGCCAGCAGCCAAGAAGTTACGGGCTTCTACGAGCAGTACTTC.

There are many counts of this clonotype. V usage is TRBV20-1 and J usage is TRBJ1-1, with D tentatively TRBD1 (5 bases). The CDR3 has 12 amino acids. From germline, CDR1 is DFQATT and CDR2 SNEGSKA (reference sequence). With 5 bases removed from V and 7 bases from J, the gap between germline ends came to 14 bases. CDR3 nucleotide sequence: TGCAGTGCTCTACGGGACGGGTATGAAGCTTTCTTT. Protein product: CSALRDGYEAFF.

The V gene is TRBV20-1, the J gene TRBJ2-5; 10 bases agree with TRBD1. Germline V gene sequence: CDR1 DFQATT, CDR2 SNEGSKA (reference sequence). This CDR3 is 14 amino acids long. The J segment lost 4 bases and the V segment lost 6 bases, leaving 8 bases of the junction unmatched. The CDR3 nucleotides are TGCAGTGCCGCCTGGGACAGGGGTGCAGAGACCCAGTACTTC. Translated: CSAAWDRGAETQYF.

The chain recombines TRBV9 with TRBJ2-2, with 7 bases matching TRBD2. The CDR3 runs 15 residues. With V trimmed by 0 bases and J by 5 bases, 4 bases remained unmatched. Germline loops: CDR1 SGDLS, CDR2 YYNGEE. CDR3 nucleotides: TGTGCCAGCAGCGTAGTTAGCGGGCTAACCGGGGAGCTGTTTTTT. It encodes CASSVVSGLTGELFF. The full variable domain, in which reference TRBV9 and TRBJ2-2 provide the parts outside the CDR3, is DSGVTQTPKHLITATGQRVTLRCSPRSGDLSVYWYQQSLDQGLQFLIQYYNGEERAKGNILERFSAQQFPDLHSELNLSSLELGDSALYFCASSVVSGLTGELFFGEGSRLTVL.

This clonotype was seen repeatedly, ten times or more. The chain employs TRBV5-1 and TRBJ2-6, with D possibly TRBD2 on 5 matching bases. Per germline, CDR1 SGHRS and CDR2 YFSETQ. The V end lost 1 base, the J end lost 2 bases, and 16 bases lay between the germline ends. The CDR3 totals 18 residues. The CDR3 region has the DNA TGCGCCAGCAGCTTGTCCCTGAGGATCGGGGCTGGGGCCAACGTCCTGACTTTC. Its protein is CASSLSLRIGAGANVLTF.

The chain couples TRBV27 to TRBJ1-1, with 10 nucleotides matching TRBD1. The germline CDR1 and CDR2 sequences are MNHEY and SMNVEV (reference sequence). This CDR3 comprises 13 residues. Trimming took 6 bases from V and 13 from J; bases not matched to a gene: 11. The DNA of the CDR3 is TGTGCCAGCAGCCCGGACAGGGGGTTTTTGGGTTTCTTT. The encoded protein is CASSPDRGFLGFF.

The table lists this clonotype with many counts. The chain recombines TRBV6-6 with TRBJ1-2; D remains ambiguous. The CDR3 runs 12 residues. Trimming took off 6 bases at V and 4 bases at J, with 9 bases between the two ends. Germline V lookup: CDR1 MNHNY, CDR2 SVGAGI (reference sequence). The CDR3 sequence is CASSIRIYGYTF. In nucleotides, the CDR3 is TGTGCCAGCAGCATCCGTATCTATGGCTACACCTTC.

The sample holds a few counts of this clonotype. The J gene is TRBJ2-3, the V gene TRBV14; TRBD1 is a possible D gene (5 bases). Germline V gives CDR1 SGHDN, CDR2 FVKESK. V was cut by 0 bases and J by 0 bases, with 7 bases left in between. The length of the CDR3 is 15 residues. DNA for the CDR3: TGTGCCAGCAGCCAAGAAACAGGTAGCACAGATACGCAGTATTTT. Protein product: CASSQETGSTDTQYF.

Many counts were recorded for this clonotype. This chain uses TRBV20-1 with TRBJ1-4; D is unclear. This CDR3 comprises 13 residues. Per the germline V gene, CDR1 is DFQATT and CDR2 is SNEGSKA (reference sequence). V gave up 0 bases and J gave up 0 bases, with 2 bases separating them. Here the CDR3 reads CSARDTTNEKLFF. In nucleotides, the CDR3 is TGCAGTGCTAGAGACACAACTAATGAAAAACTGTTTTTT.

This clonotype was recorded a few times. The V gene is TRBV5-8, the J gene TRBJ2-2; 10 bases are shared with TRBD1. The length of the CDR3 is 16 residues. Germline V CDR1 and CDR2: SGHTS, YDEGEE. Trimming took 6 bases from V and 4 from J; bases not matched to a gene: 9. In DNA, the CDR3 is TGTGCCAGCACCACGACGGGGACAGGGGTCACCGGGGAGCTGTTTTTT. This gives the protein CASTTTGTGVTGELFF.

The chain joins TRBV18 to TRBJ2-3; D ambiguous. This CDR3 comprises 11 residues. V lost 5 bases to trimming and J lost 6 bases, with 6 bases between them. Germline V lookup: CDR1 KGHSH, CDR2 LQKENI. The CDR3 loop is CASSSEDTQYF. The CDR3 DNA reads as TGTGCCAGCTCATCGGAGGATACGCAGTATTTT.

This chain links TRBV5-1 with TRBJ2-1, with D hard to call. The CDR3 is made up of 14 amino acids. Trimming cost V 4 bases and J 2 bases, with 10 bases left between them. Germline CDR1 and CDR2: SGHRS and YFSETQ. CDR3 sequence (DNA): TGCGCCAGCAGCCATCCCGACCCCTACAATGAGCAGTTCTTC. The encoded protein is CASSHPDPYNEQFF.

The chain combines TRBV4-1 with TRBJ2-1, with 7 bases matching TRBD2. Per germline, CDR1 MGHRA and CDR2 YSYEKL. The CDR3 loop spans 15 amino acids. V was pared by 1 base and J by 4 bases, with 4 bases of the junction left unmatched. Here the CDR3 reads CASSQVRGSYNEQFF. The CDR3 DNA sequence: TGCGCCAGCAGCCAAGTTCGCGGGAGTTACAATGAGCAGTTCTTC.

To note about this clonotype: One junction end disagrees with the germline gene, perhaps due to a read error. This chain joins TRBV15 and TRBJ2-7; 10 bases are shared with TRBD2. This CDR3 spans 15 amino acids. Per germline, CDR1 LNHNV and CDR2 YYDKDF (reference sequence). CDR3 in DNA: TGTGCCACCAGCAGAGATTGGGGCCTAGCGGGAGTTATGTGCTTC. The encoded protein is CATSRDWGLAGVMCF.

This clonotype was detected many times. The rearrangement links TRBV10-3 to TRBJ2-7; 7 nucleotides line up with TRBD1. CDR3 length: 13 amino acids. Trimming cost V 6 bases and J 0 bases; bases outside gene matches: 2. The germline gives CDR1 ENHRY, CDR2 SYGVKD. The CDR3 DNA is TGTGCCATCAGCGGGACAGTCTCCTACGAGCAGTACTTC. Translating gives CAISGTVSYEQYF.

Comments on this clonotype: This sequence may be a read error, since a much larger clone differs from it by one base. The chain links TRBV28 to TRBJ1-6; D is unclear. CDR1 is MDHEN, CDR2 SYDVKM, per germline. CDR3 length: 13 amino acids. Trimming removed 6 bases from V and 7 bases from J, with 10 bases in between. CDR3 protein: CASRVTENSPLHF. CDR3 DNA sequence: TGTGCCAGCAGGGTGACGGAAAATTCACCCCTCCACTTT. The complete variable domain, with remaining parts taken from reference TRBV28 and TRBJ1-6, reads DVKVTQSSRYLVKRTGEKVFLECVQDMDHENMFWYRQDPGLGLRLIYFSYDVKMKEKGDIPEGYSVSREKKERFSLILESASTNQTSMYLCASRVTENSPLHFGNGTRLTVT.

This clonotype was detected ten times or more. The chain is built from TRBV5-6 and TRBJ2-7, with 8 bases fitting TRBD1. The CDR3 is 14 residues long. The germline V gene has CDR1 SGHDT and CDR2 YYEEEE. Unmatched junction bases numbered 5, after V lost 4 bases and J lost 2 bases. In nucleotides, the CDR3 is TGTGCCAGCAGCGCCCTGGACAGGGCCTACGAGCAGTACTTC. Residues: CASSALDRAYEQYF.